This record looks at one T cell receptor (beta chain) sequence and its context. The data were taken from a study of cytomegalovirus exposure and HLA in healthy donors. PCR was performed using 60 Vbeta and 13 Jbeta primers. The method was immunoSEQ multiplex PCR; TCRdb's version includes in-frame clones alone and lacks a portion of them. The sample includes over 70,000 clones, 80% of them seen just once. The germline V gene has CDR1 KGHSH and CDR2 LQKENI. The ends lost 6 bases at V and 3 bases at J; junction bases unmatched: 7. The CDR3 totals 14 residues. The sequence derives from a man between 18 and 29 years old in good health and CMV-seronegative. The chain joins TRBV18 to TRBJ1-2; TRBD1 agrees at 7 bases. Sequenced input: PBMCs. CDR3 amino acids: CASSRGRGDYGYTF. The CDR3 nucleotides read TGTGCCAGCTCCCGGGGCAGGGGGGACTATGGCTACACCTTC.